Sequencing of this T cell receptor (beta chain) was carried out in a study of blood T cell repertoires in COVID-19. On the study more broadly: The origin of the acute and convalescent COVID-19 samples was the United States, Italy and Spain. Sources were T cells, B-cell-depleted T cells, or PBMCs; the material itself was cDNA or gDNA.

Original analysis: It was from reference gene primer amplification that nucleated cell counts were estimated. Profiling relied on immunoSEQ multiplex PCR, and the TCRdb table lists in-frame clones only, not all of them. V, J and clone size derive from that table, while D and trimming were established from the DNA sequence. This table has around 260,000 clones, approximately 88% appearing once. The germline gives CDR1 MNHNS, CDR2 SASEGT. V shed 2 bases and J shed 4 bases, with 3 bases lying between them. The CDR3 contains 12 residues. This receptor was identified in a woman aged 35 to 49 who had recovered from COVID-19. The source material was peripheral blood. This sequence joins TRBV6-1 and TRBJ1-5; D remains unclear. Written as DNA, the CDR3 is TGTGCCAGCAGTGAACCGAATCAGCCCCAGCATTTT. It yields the protein CASSEPNQPQHF.